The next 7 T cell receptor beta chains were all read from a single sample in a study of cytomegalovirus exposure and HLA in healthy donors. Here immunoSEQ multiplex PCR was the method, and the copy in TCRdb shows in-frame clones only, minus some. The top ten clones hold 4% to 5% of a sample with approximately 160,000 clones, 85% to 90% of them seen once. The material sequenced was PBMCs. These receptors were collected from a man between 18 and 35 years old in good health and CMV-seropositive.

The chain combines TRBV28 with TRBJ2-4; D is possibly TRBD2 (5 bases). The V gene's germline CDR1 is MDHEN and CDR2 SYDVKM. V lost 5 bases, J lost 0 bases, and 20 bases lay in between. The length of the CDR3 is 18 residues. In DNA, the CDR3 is TGTGCCAGCAGTCCGAATTCCCCAGCGGATATAGCCAAAAACATTCAGTACTTC. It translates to CASSPNSPADIAKNIQYF.

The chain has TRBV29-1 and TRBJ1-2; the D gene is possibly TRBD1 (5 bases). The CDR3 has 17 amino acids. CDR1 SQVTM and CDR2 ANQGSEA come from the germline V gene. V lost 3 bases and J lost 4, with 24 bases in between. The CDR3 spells CSVDVVGGVTVGYGYTF. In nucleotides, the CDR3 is TGCAGCGTTGATGTAGTTGGGGGGGTGACAGTCGGCTATGGCTACACCTTC.

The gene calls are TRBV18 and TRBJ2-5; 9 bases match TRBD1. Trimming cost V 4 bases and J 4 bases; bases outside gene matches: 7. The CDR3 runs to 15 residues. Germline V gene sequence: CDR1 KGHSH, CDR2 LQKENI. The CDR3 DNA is TGTGCCAGCTCACTCGGACAGGGGATGGTAGAGACCCAGTACTTC. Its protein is CASSLGQGMVETQYF.

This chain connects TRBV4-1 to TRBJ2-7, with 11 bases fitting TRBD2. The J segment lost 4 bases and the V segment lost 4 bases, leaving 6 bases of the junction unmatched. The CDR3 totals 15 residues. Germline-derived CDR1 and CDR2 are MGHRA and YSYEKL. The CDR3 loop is CASSPGLAGLYEQYF. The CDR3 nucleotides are TGCGCCAGCAGCCCCGGACTAGCGGGTCTATACGAGCAGTACTTC.

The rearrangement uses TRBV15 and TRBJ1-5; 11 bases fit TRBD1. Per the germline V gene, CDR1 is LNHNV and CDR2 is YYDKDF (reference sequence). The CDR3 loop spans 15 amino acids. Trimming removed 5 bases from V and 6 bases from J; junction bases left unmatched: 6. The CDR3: CATSVGQGASQPQHF. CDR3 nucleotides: TGTGCCACCAGCGTCGGACAGGGGGCGAGTCAGCCCCAGCATTTT.

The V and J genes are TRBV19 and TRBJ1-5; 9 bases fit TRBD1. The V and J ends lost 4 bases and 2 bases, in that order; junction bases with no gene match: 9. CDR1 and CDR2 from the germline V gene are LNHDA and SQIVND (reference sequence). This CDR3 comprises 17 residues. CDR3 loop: CASSTTGGDYGNQPQHF. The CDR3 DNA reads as TGTGCCAGTAGTACCACAGGGGGCGATTACGGCAATCAGCCCCAGCATTTT.

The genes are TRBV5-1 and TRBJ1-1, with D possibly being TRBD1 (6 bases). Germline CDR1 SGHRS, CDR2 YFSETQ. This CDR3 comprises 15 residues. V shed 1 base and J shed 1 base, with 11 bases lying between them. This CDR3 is CASSLRTTGNTEAFF. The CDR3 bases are TGCGCCAGCAGCTTGCGTACGACAGGGAACACTGAAGCTTTCTTT. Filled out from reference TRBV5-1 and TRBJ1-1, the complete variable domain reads KAGVTQTPRYLIKTRGQQVTLSCSPISGHRSVSWYQQTPGQGLQFLFEYFSETQRNKGNFPGRFSGRQFSNSRSEMNVSTLELGDSALYLCASSLRTTGNTEAFFGQGTRLTVV.